This T cell receptor (beta chain) came from a study of identical twins. Findings and limits, study-wide: While abundant cord blood beta clonotypes carried fewer insertions, memory repertoires showed no such pattern. Compared with unrelated sharing, twin-shared out-of-frame alpha sequences had more low-probability sequences.

The germline V gene encodes CDR1 MNHEY and CDR2 SVGEGT. The CDR3 runs 19 residues. With V trimmed by 1 base and J by 2 bases, 10 bases remained unmatched. Each CDR3 protein is one row after TCRdb ran MiXCR on the 5' RACE reads. Of approximately 240,000 distinct CDR3 sequences detected, about 14% appear once; the ten largest clones hold approximately 8.8%. As concerns this clonotype: Its specificity is not known.

The source material was memory (CD45RO+) T cells sorted from blood. The J gene is TRBJ2-1, the V gene TRBV6-2 or TRBV6-3; TRBD2 agrees at 11 bases. This TCR was sampled from a woman under 30 in good health. CDR3 DNA sequence: TGTGCCAGCAGTTACTTCGCTAGCGGGAGGAGGTACCCCTACAATGAGCAGTTCTTC. Residues: CASSYFASGRRYPYNEQFF.